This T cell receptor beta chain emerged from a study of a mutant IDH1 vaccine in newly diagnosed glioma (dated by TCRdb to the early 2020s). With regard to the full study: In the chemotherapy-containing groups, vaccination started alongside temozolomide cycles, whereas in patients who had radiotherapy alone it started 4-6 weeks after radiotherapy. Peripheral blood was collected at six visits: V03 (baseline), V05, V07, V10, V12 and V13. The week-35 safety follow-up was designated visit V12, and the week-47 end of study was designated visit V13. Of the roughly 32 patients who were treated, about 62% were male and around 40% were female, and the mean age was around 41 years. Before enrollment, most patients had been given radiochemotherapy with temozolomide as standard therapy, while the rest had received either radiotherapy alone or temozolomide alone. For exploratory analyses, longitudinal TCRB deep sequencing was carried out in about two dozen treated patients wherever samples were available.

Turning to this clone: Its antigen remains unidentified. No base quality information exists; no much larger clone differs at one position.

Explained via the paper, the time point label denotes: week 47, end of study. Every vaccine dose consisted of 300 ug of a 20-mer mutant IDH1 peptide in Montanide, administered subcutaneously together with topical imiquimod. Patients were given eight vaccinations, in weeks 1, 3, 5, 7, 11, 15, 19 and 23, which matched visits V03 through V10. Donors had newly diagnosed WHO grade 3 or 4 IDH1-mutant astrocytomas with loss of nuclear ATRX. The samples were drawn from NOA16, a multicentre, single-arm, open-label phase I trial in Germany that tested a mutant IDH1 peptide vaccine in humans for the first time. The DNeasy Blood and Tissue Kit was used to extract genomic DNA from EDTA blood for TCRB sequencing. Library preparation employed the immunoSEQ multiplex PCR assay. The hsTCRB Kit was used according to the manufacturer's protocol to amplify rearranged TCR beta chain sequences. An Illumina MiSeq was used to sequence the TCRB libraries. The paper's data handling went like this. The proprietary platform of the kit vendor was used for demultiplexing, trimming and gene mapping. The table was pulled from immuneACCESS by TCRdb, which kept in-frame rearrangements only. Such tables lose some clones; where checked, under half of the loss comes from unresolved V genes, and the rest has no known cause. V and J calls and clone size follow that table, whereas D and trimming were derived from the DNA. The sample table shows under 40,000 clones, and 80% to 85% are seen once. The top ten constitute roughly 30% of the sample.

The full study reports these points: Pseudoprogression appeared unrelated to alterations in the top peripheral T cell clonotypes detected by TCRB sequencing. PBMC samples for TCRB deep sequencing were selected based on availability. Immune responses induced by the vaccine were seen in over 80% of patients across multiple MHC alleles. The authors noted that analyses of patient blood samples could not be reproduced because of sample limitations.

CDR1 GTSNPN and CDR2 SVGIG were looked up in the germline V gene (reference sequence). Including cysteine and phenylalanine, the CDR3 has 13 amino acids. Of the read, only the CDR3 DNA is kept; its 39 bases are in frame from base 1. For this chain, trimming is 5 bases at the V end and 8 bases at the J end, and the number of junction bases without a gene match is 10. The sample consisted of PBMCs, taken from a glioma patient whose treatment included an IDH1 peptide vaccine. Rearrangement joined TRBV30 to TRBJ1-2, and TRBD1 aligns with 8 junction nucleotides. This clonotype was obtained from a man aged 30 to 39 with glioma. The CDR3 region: CAWGRDRPSGYTF. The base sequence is TGTGCCTGGGGGCGGGACAGGCCGTCGGGCTACACCTTC.